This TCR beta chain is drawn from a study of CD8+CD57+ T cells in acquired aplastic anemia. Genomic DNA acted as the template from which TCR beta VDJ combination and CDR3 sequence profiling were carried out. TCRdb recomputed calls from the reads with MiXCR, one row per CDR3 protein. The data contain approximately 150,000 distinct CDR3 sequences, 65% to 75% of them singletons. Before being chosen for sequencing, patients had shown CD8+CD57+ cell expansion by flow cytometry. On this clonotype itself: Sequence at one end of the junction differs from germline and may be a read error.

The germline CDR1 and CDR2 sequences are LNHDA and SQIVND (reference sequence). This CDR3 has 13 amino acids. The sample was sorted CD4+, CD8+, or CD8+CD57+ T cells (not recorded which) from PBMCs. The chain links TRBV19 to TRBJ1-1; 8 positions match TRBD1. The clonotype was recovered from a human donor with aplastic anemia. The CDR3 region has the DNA TGTGCCAGTAGTCCTCGGACAGGGCAGGTATTAATCTTT. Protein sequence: CASSPRTGQVLIF. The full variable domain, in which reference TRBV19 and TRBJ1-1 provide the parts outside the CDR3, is DGGITQSPKYLFRKEGQNVTLSCEQNLNHDAMYWYRQDPGQGLRLIYYSQIVNDFQKGDIAEGYSVSREKKESFPLTVTSAQKNPTAFYLCASSPRTGQVLIFGQGTRLTVV.